This is a list of T cell receptor beta chains from one sample in a study of CD4 and CD8 cells across lung adenocarcinoma regions. TCRdb ran MiXCR on the PCR reads and lists one entry per CDR3 protein. The table lists some 8,000 distinct CDR3 sequences, less than 70% of them singletons, with less than 20% in the top ten. The sequencing input was CD8+ T cells from the center of a lung tumor. Receptor source: a female donor with lung adenocarcinoma. The CD4 and CD8 labels of this study may be unreliable. The CDR3 runs from the conserved cysteine through the conserved F or W. A D gene is named only where the DNA matches it firmly. Not all rows give a size; the values are once, few, many and, for expanded clones, a class.

>TRBJ2-1|TRBV6-1|many|TRBD1
TGTGCCAGCAGTAAACAGGGGGGTTCCTACAATGAGCAGTTCTTC
CASSKQGGSYNEQFF
>TRBJ2-3|TRBV20-1|.|.
TGCAGTGCTAGAGATCCCTCAGGGTCAGATACGCAGTATTTT
CSARDPSGSDTQYF
>TRBJ2-3|TRBV12-3/TRBV12-4|few|.
TGTGCCAGCAGTCCCCGGGACGTTGGCACAGATACGCAGTATTTT
CASSPRDVGTDTQYF
>TRBJ1-6|TRBV18|.|.
TGTGCCAGCTCATACTTGACAGAGCTCTATAATTCACCCCTCCACTTT
CASSYLTELYNSPLHF
>TRBJ2-5|TRBV10-3|.|.
TGTGCGGGGAAGGGGGGCGGGGAGCCAGAGACCCAGTACTTC
CAGKGGGEPETQYF
>TRBJ2-2|TRBV6-4|many|TRBD1
TGTGCCAGCAGTGACAAAGGGACAGATTCGACCGGGGAGCTGTTTTTT
CASSDKGTDSTGELFF
>TRBJ2-5|TRBV7-2|.|.
TGTGCCGCGGGGCTCGGGGGGCGTGACCCAGAGACCCAGTACTTC
CAAGLGGRDPETQYF
>TRBJ2-2|TRBV6-5|.|.
TGTGCCAGCAGTTTAATGGGGGGTGCGAACACCGGGGAGCTGTATTTT
CASSLMGGANTGELYF
>TRBJ2-5|TRBV7-2|.|.
TGTGCGGGGCTCGGGGTAGGTGACCAAGAGACCCAGTACTTC
CAGLGVGDQETQYF
>TRBJ2-7|TRBV6-1|.|TRBD2
TGTGCCACAACCGGGACTAGCCTGGATGCGCAGTACTTC
CATTGTSLDAQYF
>TRBJ2-1|TRBV27|.|.
TGTGCCAGCAGTTCCTATGTGGGCTCCTACAATGAGCAGTTCTTC
CASSSYVGSYNEQFF
>TRBJ2-1|TRBV12-3/TRBV12-4|many|TRBD2
TGTGCCAGCAGCCCGGGGACTAGCGGGAGCAATGAGCAGTTCTTC
CASSPGTSGSNEQFF
>TRBJ1-1|TRBV27|.|.
TGTGCCAGCTCAATCCACGCGAAGTCTGAAGCTTTCTTT
CASSIHAKSEAFF
>TRBJ2-3|TRBV6-1|large|.
TGTGCCAGCAGTGAAGAGGCAGGGGGCACAGATACGCAGTATTTT
CASSEEAGGTDTQYF
>TRBJ2-4|TRBV10-3|.|.
TGTGCCTCCACTACCGGAGCCCCAGATATGCAGTACTTT
CASTTGAPDMQYF
>TRBJ2-7|TRBV6-5|many|TRBD2
TGTGCCAGCAGTTACGGGCTAGCGGGAGACGAGCAGTACTTC
CASSYGLAGDEQYF
>TRBJ2-7|TRBV19|.|.
TGTGCCAGTAGTACGACAGGAAGCTCCTACGAGCAGTACTTC
CASSTTGSSYEQYF
>TRBJ2-4|TRBV11-3|.|.
TGTGCCAGCGTCTCGGGCAAGGGGTACACAGACACGCAGTACTTC
CASVSGKGYTDTQYF
>TRBJ2-3|TRBV11-2|once|TRBD2
TGTGCCGGGGGCTTCGGGGGGGGGGATGAAGATACCCAGTATTTT
CAGGFGGGDEDTQYF
>TRBJ2-7|TRBV6-1|.|TRBD2
TGTGCCAGCAGGGGAGGGACGGCTGAGAGCTACAATGAGCAGTACTTC
CASRGGTAESYNEQYF
>TRBJ2-4|TRBV12-3/TRBV12-4|.|.
TGTGCCAGCAGTCTGGGGGGCGTGGACATCCAGTACTTC
CASSLGGVDIQYF
>TRBJ2-6|TRBV6-1|.|.
TGTGCCAGCAGTCTCACCGGGGCCTCTGGGGCCAACGTCCTGACTTTC
CASSLTGASGANVLTF
>TRBJ2-2|TRBV7-3|.|.
TGTGCCAGCAGCTCGGGGGGACATGCGAACACCGGTACGCTGTTTTTT
CASSSGGHANTGTLFF
>TRBJ2-4|TRBV7-4|.|.
TGTGGCAGCAGCTTGTGGACGTGTACCAAAAATATGCAGTATTTC
CGSSLWTCTKNMQYF
>TRBJ2-3|TRBV11-3|once|.
TGTGCCGCGAGCTTAGGGCGCCGTGACACAGATACCCAGTACTTT
CAASLGRRDTDTQYF
>TRBJ2-5|TRBV11-2|.|.
TGTGCCAGCAGCCCCAGCCCCTGGGAAACCCAGTACTTC
CASSPSPWETQYF
>TRBJ2-7|TRBV10-1|.|.
TGCGCCAGCCAGGACCCAGAGACGCAGTACTTC
CASQDPETQYF
>TRBJ2-3|TRBV6-4|.|.
TGTGCCAGCAGTGACTCGGGGCTGCCTAGCAAAAATACGCAGTATTTC
CASSDSGLPSKNTQYF
>TRBJ2-3|TRBV7-2|.|.
TGTGCCAGCAGCTTGGAGGACTACGGGGGCAGGCGCCAAGAGACGCAGTATTTT
CASSLEDYGGRRQETQYF
>TRBJ2-5|TRBV27|.|.
TGTGCCAGCAGTTTATTCAGCACCCCCCCCGTGGAGACCCAGTACTTC
CASSLFSTPPVETQYF
>TRBJ2-3|TRBV28|.|.
TGTGCCGCGGGGTTCGGGGGGCGTGAACCAGAGACGCAGTATTTC
CAAGFGGREPETQYF